Shown below are 20 T cell receptor beta chains from a single sample sequenced in a study of neurological immune-mediated disorders (dated by TCRdb to between 2017 and 2020). The library came from 5' RACE. TCRdb lists the instrument as Illumina HiSeq 2500. TCRdb applied fastp at Q25 and MiXCR to the public reads, then kept only in-frame beta chains. For every CDR3 protein sequence, its rows merge into one entry that carries the most common genes and DNA. The table for this sample lists 30,000 to 35,000 distinct CDR3 sequences; under 30% of them were counted only once. Clones ranked in the top ten supply about 32% of the sample. Sequencing was done on a sample of CD4+ T cells from blood. The receptors shown here come from a man in his fifties or sixties with HTLV-1-associated myelopathy (HAM/TSP).

At least ten counts were recorded for this clonotype. V gene TRBV20-1 combines with J gene TRBJ1-1, with D possibly TRBD1 on 6 matching bases. The V and J ends lost 6 bases and 2 bases respectively, with 13 bases between them. This CDR3 region has 13 residues. Per the germline V gene, CDR1 is DFQATT and CDR2 is SNEGSKA (reference sequence). CDR3 coding DNA: TGCAGTGCAGCCAGGGGACCTAACACTGAAGCTTTCTTT. As protein: CSAARGPNTEAFF.

In its sample, this clonotype was seen many times. The V and J genes are TRBV4-1 and TRBJ2-3, with D possibly being TRBD1 (6 bases). V was trimmed by 4 bases and J by 0 bases, leaving 14 bases between them. CDR3 length: 16 amino acids. Germline CDR1 is MGHRA and CDR2 is YSYEKL. The CDR3 region is CASSRTDRISTDTQYF. The CDR3 DNA reads as TGCGCCAGCAGCCGAACCGACAGGATTAGCACAGATACGCAGTATTTT.

In its sample, this clonotype was seen many times. The genes are TRBV29-1 and TRBJ2-1; the D is unclear. This CDR3 is built from 12 residues. Per the germline V gene, CDR1 is SQVTM and CDR2 is ANQGSEA. V was pared by 2 bases and J by 6 bases, with 8 bases between. This CDR3 reads CSVELYGNEQFF. DNA for the CDR3: TGCAGCGTTGAATTGTACGGCAATGAGCAGTTCTTC.

Here the CDR3 reads CASSFRENTEAFF. The DNA for the CDR3 is TGCGCCAGCAGCTTTAGGGAGAACACTGAAGCTTTCTTT. The chain has TRBV5-1 and TRBJ1-1; no firm D call. Germline values: CDR1 SGHRS, CDR2 YFSETQ. The V end was cut by 2 bases, the J end by 1 base, with 6 bases between. The CDR3 has 13 residues.

There are many counts of this clonotype. The CDR3 region has the DNA TGTGCCAGCAGGGGCAGGGGAATGAACACTGAAGCTTTCTTT. It translates to CASRGRGMNTEAFF. The rearrangement uses TRBV2 and TRBJ1-1; possible D gene TRBD1, 6 bases. The CDR3 totals 14 residues. With 6 bases removed from V and 0 bases from J, the gap between germline ends came to 11 bases. Germline-derived CDR1 and CDR2 are SNHLY and FYNNEI.

This clonotype was counted at least ten times. This rearrangement joins TRBV7-3 to TRBJ2-2, with 7 nucleotides matching TRBD2. Per germline, CDR1 SGHTA and CDR2 FQGTGA. The CDR3 runs 14 residues. After removal of 3 bases from V and 6 bases from J, the junction contained 4 bases not matched to a gene. This CDR3 reads CASSLSSGSGELFF. For the CDR3, the DNA is TGTGCCAGCAGCTTGTCTAGCGGTTCCGGGGAGCTGTTTTTT.

For this clonotype: Germline is not matched at one junction end, which may reflect a read error. CDR3 bases: TGCAGTGCTTCCCCGGGACTAGCACAAGAGATCCAGTACTTC. Translation: CSASPGLAQEIQYF. The chain recombines TRBV20-1 with TRBJ2-5, with 9 bases matching TRBD2. CDR3 length: 14 amino acids. Germline CDR1 reads DFQATT; CDR2 reads SNEGSKA (reference sequence).

This chain uses TRBV10-3 with TRBJ2-7, with TRBD1 matching 7 bases. Germline CDR1 is ENHRY and CDR2 is SYGVKD. J lost 2 bases, V lost 2 bases, and 12 bases had no gene match. The length of the CDR3 is 17 residues. The CDR3: CAISETGAQRWPYEQYF. The CDR3 DNA reads TGTGCCATCAGTGAGACAGGGGCCCAGCGTTGGCCCTACGAGCAGTACTTC.

This clonotype was seen repeatedly, ten times or more. This chain uses TRBV7-2 with TRBJ2-7; D gene uncertain. Per germline, CDR1 SGHTA and CDR2 FQGNSA. This CDR3 region has 13 residues. Deletions cut 2 bases from V and 2 bases from J, with 7 bases between. The CDR3 DNA follows: TGTGCCAGCAGCTTAAACCAGCCCTACGAGCAGTACTTC. This translates into CASSLNQPYEQYF.

This clonotype was counted at least ten times. The chain couples TRBV6-2 or TRBV6-3 to TRBJ1-1; D is undetermined. CDR1 and CDR2 from the germline V gene are MNHEY and SVGEGT. The CDR3 consists of 12 residues. The ends were cut back, 5 bases at V and 10 bases at J, with 14 bases in the middle. CDR3 sequence: CASSDKGRGAFF. The DNA of the CDR3 is TGTGCCAGCAGTGACAAGGGCCGGGGAGCTTTCTTT.

The V and J genes are TRBV20-1 and TRBJ1-3, with D perhaps matching TRBD1 (5 bases). The CDR3 runs 17 residues. V lost 1 base to trimming and J lost 0 bases, with 16 bases between them. Germline CDR1 is DFQATT and CDR2 is SNEGSKA (reference sequence). The CDR3 protein is CSARAPFPGLSGNTIYF. CDR3 DNA: TGCAGTGCTAGAGCTCCATTCCCGGGACTCTCTGGAAACACCATATATTTT.

This clonotype was seen ten or more times. The chain is built from TRBV12-2 and TRBJ2-7; TRBD2 is taken as the D call from the table, unchecked against the DNA. TRBV12-2 is recorded as a pseudogene. The CDR3 spans 16 residues. The CDR3 loop is CASRLAVIAGGHEQYF. In nucleotides, the CDR3 is TGTGCAAGTCGCTTAGCGGTGATAGCGGGGGGGCACGAGCAGTACTTC.

This clonotype has ten or more counts. CDR3 sequence (DNA): TGTGCCACCGAGGGACCTGGCTCCTACAATGAGCAGTTCTTC. This gives the protein CATEGPGSYNEQFF. V is TRBV3-1 and J is TRBJ2-1; D is possibly TRBD1 or TRBD2 (5 bases each). Germline values: CDR1 LGHDT, CDR2 YNNKEL (reference sequence). The V end was cut by 10 bases, the J end by 0 bases, with 13 bases between. This CDR3 contains 14 residues.

This clonotype came up many times. The chain is built from TRBV7-9 and TRBJ1-2, with TRBD1 matching 7 bases. The CDR3 runs 13 residues. Trimming cost V 4 bases and J 1 base; bases outside gene matches: 0. CDR1 is SEHNR and CDR2 is FQNEAQ in the germline V gene (reference sequence). The CDR3 sequence is CASSSGGNYGYTF. In nucleotides, the CDR3 is TGTGCCAGCAGCTCAGGGGGTAACTATGGCTACACCTTC.

This clonotype was picked up many times. This chain uses TRBV5-5 with TRBJ1-4, with 9 bases lining up with TRBD1. Germline CDR1 reads SGHKS; CDR2 reads YYEKEE (reference sequence). Trimming took 5 bases from V and 6 from J; bases not matched to a gene: 5. CDR3 length equals 14 residues. CDR3 bases: TGTGCCAGCAGATCCGGGACAGGGCATGAAAAACTGTTTTTT. Protein product: CASRSGTGHEKLFF.

This clonotype appeared many times. The rearrangement uses TRBV7-2 and TRBJ1-1; D remains unclear. CDR1 SGHTA and CDR2 FQGNSA come from the germline V gene. V dropped 1 base and J dropped 7 bases, with 10 bases sitting between them. There are 13 residues in the CDR3. CDR3 sequence: CASSLDRGFEAFF. The CDR3 nucleotides are TGTGCCAGCAGCTTAGACCGGGGTTTTGAAGCTTTCTTT. Combining the CDR3 with reference TRBV7-2 and TRBJ1-1 gives the whole variable domain GAGVSQSPSNKVTEKGKDVELRCDPISGHTALYWYRQSLGQGLEFLIYFQGNSAPDKSGLPSDRFSAERTGGSVSTLTIQRTQQEDSAVYLCASSLDRGFEAFFGQGTRLTVV.

This clonotype showed up many times. The rearrangement links TRBV15 to TRBJ2-7; the D gene is possibly TRBD2 (6 bases). There are 12 residues in the CDR3. Deletions cut 3 bases from V and 3 bases from J, with 6 bases between. CDR1 is LNHNV, CDR2 YYDKDF, per germline (reference sequence). The CDR3: CATSREGYEQYF. As DNA, the CDR3 is TGTGCCACCAGCAGGGAGGGCTACGAGCAGTACTTC. Full variable domain (missing parts from reference TRBV15 and TRBJ2-7): DAMVIQNPRYQVTQFGKPVTLSCSQTLNHNVMYWYQQKSSQAPKLLFHYYDKDFNNEADTPDNFQSRRPNTSFCFLDIRSPGLGDTAMYLCATSREGYEQYFGPGTRLTVT.

In its sample, this clonotype was seen many times. This chain uses TRBV6-5 with TRBJ1-2, with D unclear. CDR1 and CDR2 from the germline V gene are MNHEY and SVGAGI. This CDR3 contains 15 residues. With 6 bases removed from V and 6 bases from J, the gap between germline ends came to 20 bases. DNA of the CDR3: TGTGCCAGCAGGTCACCCGTCGCGGGTAAAAATGGCTACACCTTC. Translated: CASRSPVAGKNGYTF.

This clonotype was detected ten times or more. The chain uses TRBV7-2 and TRBJ1-1, with D hard to call. The germline CDR1 and CDR2 sequences are SGHTA and FQGNSA. The CDR3 has 14 amino acids. V was cut by 3 bases and J by 5 bases, with 13 bases left in between. CDR3 sequence (DNA): TGTGCCAGCAGCTTGACCGGGATCGGGACTGAAGCTTTCTTT. It specifies CASSLTGIGTEAFF. Looking up the rest from reference TRBV7-2 and TRBJ1-1 gives the full variable domain: GAGVSQSPSNKVTEKGKDVELRCDPISGHTALYWYRQSLGQGLEFLIYFQGNSAPDKSGLPSDRFSAERTGGSVSTLTIQRTQQEDSAVYLCASSLTGIGTEAFFGQGTRLTVV.

The table lists this clonotype with many counts. The chain recombines TRBV7-7 with TRBJ2-1; 7 nucleotides agree with TRBD1. Per germline, CDR1 SSHAT and CDR2 FNYEAQ (reference sequence). J was trimmed by 0 bases and V by 5 bases; bases with no gene match: 7. This CDR3 region has 16 residues. CDR3 sequence: CASSPGQDSSYNEQFF. CDR3 in DNA: TGTGCCAGCAGCCCCGGACAGGACAGCTCCTACAATGAGCAGTTCTTC.